This T cell receptor (beta chain) emerged from a study of cytomegalovirus exposure and HLA in healthy donors. Overall study findings and caveats: Researchers counted roughly 150 TCR beta chains as cytomegalovirus-associated. The classifier reportedly diagnosed cytomegalovirus status with high sensitivity and specificity. Subsequent analysis of the 120 or so validation repertoires found a tendency for first-cohort TCR clusters to co-occur.

Turning to this clone: As yet, its antigen is unknown.

The table came from immunoSEQ multiplex PCR; TCRdb's copy has only in-frame clones and leaves some out. The sample lists some 71,000 clones; 94% were seen once. The donors were part of the validation cohort of 95 to 150 subjects. That cohort was separate from the first cohort, which comprised under 750 subjects. CDR1 is ENHRY, CDR2 SYGVKD, per germline. V trimming: 10 bases; J trimming: 4 bases; junction bases outside the gene matches: 6. The CDR3 spans 14 residues. Sequencing input: PBMCs. V is TRBV10-3 and J is TRBJ2-3; 12 bases match TRBD2. This receptor was obtained from a woman between 18 and 29 years old in good health and CMV-seronegative. The CDR3 spells CATRTSGDPDTQYF. CDR3 nucleotide sequence: TGTGCCACCCGGACTAGCGGGGACCCAGATACGCAGTATTTT.